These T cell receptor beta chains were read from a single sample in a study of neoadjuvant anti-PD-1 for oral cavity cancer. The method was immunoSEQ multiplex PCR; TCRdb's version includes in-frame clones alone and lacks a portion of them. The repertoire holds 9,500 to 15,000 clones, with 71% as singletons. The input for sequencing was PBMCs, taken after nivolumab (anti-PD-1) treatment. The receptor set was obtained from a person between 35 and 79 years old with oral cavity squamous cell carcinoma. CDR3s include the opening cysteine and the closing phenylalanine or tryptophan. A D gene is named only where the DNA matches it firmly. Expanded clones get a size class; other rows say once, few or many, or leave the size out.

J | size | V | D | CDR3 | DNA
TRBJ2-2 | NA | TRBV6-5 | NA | CASSRWGTGELFF | TGTGCCAGCAGCCGATGGGGGACCGGGGAGCTGTTTTTT
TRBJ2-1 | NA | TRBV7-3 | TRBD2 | CASSLWTSGKNNEQFF | TGTGCCAGCAGCTTATGGACTAGCGGGAAGAATAATGAGCAGTTCTTC
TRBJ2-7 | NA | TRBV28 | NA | CASSFSGGAYEQYF | TGTGCCAGCAGTTTTTCCGGGGGCGCCTACGAGCAGTACTTC
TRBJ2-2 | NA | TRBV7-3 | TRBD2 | CASSKNAGAGGELFF | TGTGCCAGCAGCAAAAATGCGGGAGCGGGCGGGGAGCTGTTTTTT
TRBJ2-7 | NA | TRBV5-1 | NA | CASSPYRRMSSYEQYF | TGCGCCAGCAGCCCCTACCGGCGGATGAGCTCCTACGAGCAGTACTTC
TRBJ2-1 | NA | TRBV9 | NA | CASSAPPGQTYNEQFF | TGTGCCAGCAGCGCGCCCCCGGGACAAACCTACAATGAGCAGTTCTTC
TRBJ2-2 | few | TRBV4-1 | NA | CASSQEGGRRGRTGELFF | TGCGCCAGCAGCCAAGAAGGGGGGCGGCGGGGTCGGACCGGGGAGCTGTTTTTT
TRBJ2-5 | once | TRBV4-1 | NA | CASSQVVRVETQYF | TGCGCCAGCAGCCAAGTCGTACGCGTGGAGACCCAGTACTTC
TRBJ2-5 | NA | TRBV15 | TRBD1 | CATSVGTGGLRETQYF | TGTGCCACCAGCGTCGGGACAGGGGGCTTGAGGGAGACCCAGTACTTC
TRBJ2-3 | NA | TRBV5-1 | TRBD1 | CASSQDRDLTDTQYF | TGCGCCAGCAGCCAAGACAGGGACCTCACAGATACGCAGTATTTT
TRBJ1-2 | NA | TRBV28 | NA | CASRTDNFYGYTF | TGTGCCAGCAGGACAGACAACTTTTATGGCTACACCTTC
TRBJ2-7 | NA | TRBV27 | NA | CASSGNSGHYEQYF | TGTGCCAGCAGTGGAAACTCGGGACACTACGAGCAGTACTTC
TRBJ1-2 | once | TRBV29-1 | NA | CSVEPRQLGYTF | TGCAGCGTTGAACCCCGACAGTTAGGCTACACCTTC
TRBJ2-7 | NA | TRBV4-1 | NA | CASSQGDGRYEQYF | TGCGCCAGCAGCCAGGGCGACGGGAGATACGAGCAGTACTTC
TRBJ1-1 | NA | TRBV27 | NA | CASSFQGSTEAFF | TGTGCCAGCAGTTTCCAGGGGTCCACTGAAGCTTTCTTT
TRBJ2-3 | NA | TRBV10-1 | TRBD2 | CATSSGLLTDTQYF | TGCGCCACCTCTAGCGGACTTCTAACAGATACGCAGTATTTT